The sequence of this TCR beta chain was determined in a study of Graves' ophthalmopathy and Graves' hyperthyroidism. The length of the CDR3 is 12 residues. V was clipped by 5 bases and J by 4 bases, with 8 bases between them. Germline lookup yields CDR1 SGHTA and CDR2 FQGNSA. RNA served as the template for amplifying TCR beta CDR3 regions. First-round RT-PCR used HTBI primers; second-round multiplex PCR followed. TCRdb reprocessed the multiplex PCR reads with MiXCR, giving one entry per CDR3 protein. The profile shows more than 150,000 distinct CDR3 sequences, roughly 37% of them singletons. The table lists this clonotype with many counts. Ophthalmopathy donors' eye disease showed moderate-to-severe activity, CAS of at least 3, NOSPECS of at least 4 and duration under 3 months. The study excluded patients with other autoimmune diseases, uncontrolled infections, pregnancy or lactation.

This chain links TRBV7-2 with TRBJ2-5; D not certain. The TCR was taken from a woman between 40 and 55 years old with Graves' ophthalmopathy. Sequencing input: peripheral blood. This CDR3 reads CASSRDTETQYF. Here the CDR3 DNA reads TGTGCCAGCAGCCGTGACACAGAGACCCAGTACTTC.